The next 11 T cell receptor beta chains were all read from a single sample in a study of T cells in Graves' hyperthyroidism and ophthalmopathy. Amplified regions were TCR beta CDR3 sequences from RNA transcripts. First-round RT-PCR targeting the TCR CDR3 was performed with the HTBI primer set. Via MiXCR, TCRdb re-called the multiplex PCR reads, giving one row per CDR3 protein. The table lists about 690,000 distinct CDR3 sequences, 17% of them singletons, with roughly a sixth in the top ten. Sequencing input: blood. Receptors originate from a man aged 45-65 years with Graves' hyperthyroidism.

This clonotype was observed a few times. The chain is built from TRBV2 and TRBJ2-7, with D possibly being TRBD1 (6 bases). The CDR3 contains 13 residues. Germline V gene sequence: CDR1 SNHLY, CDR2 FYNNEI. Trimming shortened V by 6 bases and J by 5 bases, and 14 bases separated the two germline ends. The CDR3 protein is CASRTDRTHEQYF. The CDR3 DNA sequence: TGTGCCAGCAGAACAGACAGGACCCACGAGCAGTACTTC.

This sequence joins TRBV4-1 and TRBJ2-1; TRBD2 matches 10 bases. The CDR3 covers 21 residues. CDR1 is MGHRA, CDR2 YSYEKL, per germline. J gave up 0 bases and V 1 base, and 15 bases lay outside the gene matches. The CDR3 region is CASSQVLAGVRKNTSYNEQFF. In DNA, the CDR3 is TGCGCCAGCAGCCAAGTCCTAGCGGGAGTACGAAAGAACACCTCCTACAATGAGCAGTTCTTC.

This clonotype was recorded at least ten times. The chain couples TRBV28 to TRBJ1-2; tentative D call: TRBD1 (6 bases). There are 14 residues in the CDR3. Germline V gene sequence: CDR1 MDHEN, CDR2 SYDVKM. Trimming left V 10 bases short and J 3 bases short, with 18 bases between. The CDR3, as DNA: TGTGCCATCCGGAGAGGGGGGTCGGACTATGGCTACACCTTC. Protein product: CAIRRGGSDYGYTF.

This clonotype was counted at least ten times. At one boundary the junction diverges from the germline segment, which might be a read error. The CDR3 bases are TGTGCCAGCAGCAATCCCGAGGGGGCGGGAGGCTCCTTCTCCCACAATGAGCAGTTCTTC. The encoded protein is CASSNPEGAGGSFSHNEQFF. The chain joins TRBV9 to TRBJ2-1, with a tentative D call TRBD2 (8 bases). CDR1 and CDR2 from the germline V gene are SGDLS and YYNGEE. This CDR3 spans 20 amino acids.

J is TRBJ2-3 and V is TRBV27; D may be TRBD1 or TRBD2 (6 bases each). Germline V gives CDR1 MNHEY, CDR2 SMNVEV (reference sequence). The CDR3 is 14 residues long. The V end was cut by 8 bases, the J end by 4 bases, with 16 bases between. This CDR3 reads CASGGTRGADTQYF. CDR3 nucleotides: TGTGCCAGCGGGGGGACGAGGGGGGCAGATACGCAGTATTTT.

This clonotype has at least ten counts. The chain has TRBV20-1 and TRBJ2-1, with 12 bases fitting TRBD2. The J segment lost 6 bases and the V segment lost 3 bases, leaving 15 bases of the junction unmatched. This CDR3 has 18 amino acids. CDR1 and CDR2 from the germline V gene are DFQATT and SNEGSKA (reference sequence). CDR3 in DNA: TGCAGTGCTAGTCGTTTGCTAGCGGGAGGGGAGTCTCCCAATGAGCAGTTCTTC. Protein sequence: CSASRLLAGGESPNEQFF.

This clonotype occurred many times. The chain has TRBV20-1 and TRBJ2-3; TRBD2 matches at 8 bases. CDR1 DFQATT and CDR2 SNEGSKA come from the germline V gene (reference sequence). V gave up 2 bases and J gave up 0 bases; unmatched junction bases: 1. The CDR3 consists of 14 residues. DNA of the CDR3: TGCAGTGCTAGAATAGCGGGGAGCACAGATACGCAGTATTTT. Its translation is CSARIAGSTDTQYF.

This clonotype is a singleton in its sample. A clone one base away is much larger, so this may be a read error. CDR3 loop: CAGRSTGYTEAFF. CDR3 coding DNA: TGTGCCGGTAGATCGACAGGGTACACTGAAGCTTTCTTT. J is TRBJ1-1 and V is TRBV19, with 7 bases fitting TRBD1. This CDR3 is built from 13 residues. Germline V gene sequence: CDR1 LNHDA, CDR2 SQIVND (reference sequence).

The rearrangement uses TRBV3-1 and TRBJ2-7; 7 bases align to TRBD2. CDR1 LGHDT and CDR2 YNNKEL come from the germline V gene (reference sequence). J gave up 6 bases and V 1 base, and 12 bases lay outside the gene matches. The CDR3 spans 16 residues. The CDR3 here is CASSQGVVRGSGEQYF. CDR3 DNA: TGTGCCAGCAGCCAAGGGGTGGTCCGCGGGAGTGGCGAGCAGTACTTC.

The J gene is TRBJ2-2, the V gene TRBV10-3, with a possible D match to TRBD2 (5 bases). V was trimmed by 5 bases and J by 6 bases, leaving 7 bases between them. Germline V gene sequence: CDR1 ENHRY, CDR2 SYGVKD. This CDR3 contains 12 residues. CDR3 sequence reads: CAISTSSGELFF. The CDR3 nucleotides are TGTGCCATCAGTACTAGTTCCGGGGAGCTGTTTTTT.

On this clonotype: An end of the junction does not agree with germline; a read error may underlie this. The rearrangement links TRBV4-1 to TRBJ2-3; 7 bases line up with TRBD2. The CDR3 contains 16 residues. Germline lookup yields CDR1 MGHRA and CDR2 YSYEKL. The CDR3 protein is CASSQVGGRGADTQNF. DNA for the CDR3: TGCGCCAGCAGCCAAGTCGGCGGGAGAGGAGCAGATACGCAGAATTTT.